This T cell receptor beta chain was sequenced in a study of immune evolution from preneoplasia to lung adenocarcinoma. Measured with immunoSEQ multiplex PCR; TCRdb has only the in-frame clones, and not every one. The table shows around 7,200 clones, with roughly four fifths occurring only once. Resections took place in Japan or China from the mid-2010s to the late 2010s. This TCR was sampled from a person between 70 and 80 years old with lung adenocarcinoma. Sequenced: FFPE minimally invasive lung adenocarcinoma tissue.

The DNA for the CDR3 is TGTGCCAGCAGCTCTACACCAGCCTTCATGGGCACTGAAGCTTTCTTT. Encoded protein: CASSSTPAFMGTEAFF. This chain links TRBV5-4 with TRBJ1-1; D is ambiguous. The CDR3 runs 16 residues. CDR1 and CDR2 (germline): SGHNT, YYREEE (reference sequence). V lost 3 bases to trimming and J lost 4 bases, with 19 bases between them.